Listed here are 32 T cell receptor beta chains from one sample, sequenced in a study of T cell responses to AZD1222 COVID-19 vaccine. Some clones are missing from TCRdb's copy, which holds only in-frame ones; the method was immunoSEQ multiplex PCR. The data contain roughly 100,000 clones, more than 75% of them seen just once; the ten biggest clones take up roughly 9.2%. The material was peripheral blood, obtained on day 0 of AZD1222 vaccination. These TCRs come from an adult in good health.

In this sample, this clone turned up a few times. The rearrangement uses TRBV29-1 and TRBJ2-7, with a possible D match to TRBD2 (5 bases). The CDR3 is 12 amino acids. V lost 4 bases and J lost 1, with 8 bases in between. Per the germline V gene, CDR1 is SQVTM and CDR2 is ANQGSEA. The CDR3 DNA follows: TGCAGCGTTGGGGGAGAATCCTACGAGCAGTACTTC. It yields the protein CSVGGESYEQYF.

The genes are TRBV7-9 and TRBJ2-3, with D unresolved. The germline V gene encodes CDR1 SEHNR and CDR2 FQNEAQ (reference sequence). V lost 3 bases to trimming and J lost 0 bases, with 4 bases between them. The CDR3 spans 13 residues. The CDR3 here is CASSFGSTDTQYF. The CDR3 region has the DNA TGTGCCAGCAGCTTTGGCAGCACAGATACGCAGTATTTT.

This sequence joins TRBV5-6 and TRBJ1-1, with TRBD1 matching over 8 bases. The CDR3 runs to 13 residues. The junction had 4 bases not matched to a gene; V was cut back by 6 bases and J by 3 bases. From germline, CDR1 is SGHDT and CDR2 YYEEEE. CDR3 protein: CASTPDRDTEAFF. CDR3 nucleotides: TGTGCCAGCACCCCGGACAGGGACACTGAAGCTTTCTTT.

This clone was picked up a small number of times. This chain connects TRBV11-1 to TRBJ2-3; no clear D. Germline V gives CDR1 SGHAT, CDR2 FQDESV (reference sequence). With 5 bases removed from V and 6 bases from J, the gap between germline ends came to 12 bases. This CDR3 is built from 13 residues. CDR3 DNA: TGTGCCAGCAGCCCCTCGATGCAGGATACGCAGTATTTT. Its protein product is CASSPSMQDTQYF.

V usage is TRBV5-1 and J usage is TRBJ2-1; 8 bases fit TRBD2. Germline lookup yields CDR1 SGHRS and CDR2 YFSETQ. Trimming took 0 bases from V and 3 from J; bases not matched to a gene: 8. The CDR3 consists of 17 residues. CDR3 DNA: TGCGCCAGCAGCTTGGTTGCGGGAGGCTTGGTCTACAATGAGCAGTTCTTC. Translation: CASSLVAGGLVYNEQFF.

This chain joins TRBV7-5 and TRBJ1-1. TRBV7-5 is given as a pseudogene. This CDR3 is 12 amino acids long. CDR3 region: CVRSLRNTEAFF. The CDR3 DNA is TGTGTCAGAAGCTTGCGGAACACTGAAGCTTTCTTT.

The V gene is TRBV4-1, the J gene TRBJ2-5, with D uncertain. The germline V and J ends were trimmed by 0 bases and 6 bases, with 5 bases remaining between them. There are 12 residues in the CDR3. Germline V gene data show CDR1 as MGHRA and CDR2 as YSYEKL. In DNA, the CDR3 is TGCGCCAGCAGCCAAGATTTACAGACCCAGTACTTC. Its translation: CASSQDLQTQYF.

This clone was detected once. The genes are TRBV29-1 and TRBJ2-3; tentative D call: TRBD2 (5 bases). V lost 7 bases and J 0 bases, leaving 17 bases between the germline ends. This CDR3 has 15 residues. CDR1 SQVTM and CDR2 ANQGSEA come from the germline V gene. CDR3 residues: CSARPLETSTDTQYF. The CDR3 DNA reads TGCAGCGCCAGACCACTAGAAACTAGCACAGATACGCAGTATTTT.

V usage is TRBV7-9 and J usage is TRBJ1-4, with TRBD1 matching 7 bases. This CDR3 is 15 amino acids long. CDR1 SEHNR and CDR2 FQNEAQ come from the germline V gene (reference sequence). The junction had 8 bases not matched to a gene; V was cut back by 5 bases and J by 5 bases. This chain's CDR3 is CASSRGDSQNEKLFF. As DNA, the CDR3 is TGTGCCAGCAGCCGCGGGGACAGTCAAAATGAAAAACTGTTTTTT.

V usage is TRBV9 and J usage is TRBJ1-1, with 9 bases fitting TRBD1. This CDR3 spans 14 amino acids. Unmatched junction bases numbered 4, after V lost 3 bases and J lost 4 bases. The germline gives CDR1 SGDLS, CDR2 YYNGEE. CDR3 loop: CASSETGGFTEAFF. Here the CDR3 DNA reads TGTGCCAGCAGCGAAACAGGGGGCTTCACTGAAGCTTTCTTT.

The CDR3 region has the DNA TGCGCCAGCAGCCAAGATTACAAGACAGGGGGTCATGCGAACACTGAAGCTTTCTTT. This gives the protein CASSQDYKTGGHANTEAFF. The J gene is TRBJ1-1, the V gene TRBV4-1, with TRBD1 identical over 9 bases. This CDR3 has 19 amino acids. Trimming at V came to 0 bases and at J to 1 base, leaving 12 bases not matched to a gene. Per the germline V gene, CDR1 is MGHRA and CDR2 is YSYEKL.

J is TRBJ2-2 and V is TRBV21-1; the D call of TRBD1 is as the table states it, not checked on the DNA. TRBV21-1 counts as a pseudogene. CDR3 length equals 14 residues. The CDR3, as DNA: TGTGCCAGCAGCAAAGAGGGGGTCACCGGGGAGCTGTTTTTT. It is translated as CASSKEGVTGELFF.

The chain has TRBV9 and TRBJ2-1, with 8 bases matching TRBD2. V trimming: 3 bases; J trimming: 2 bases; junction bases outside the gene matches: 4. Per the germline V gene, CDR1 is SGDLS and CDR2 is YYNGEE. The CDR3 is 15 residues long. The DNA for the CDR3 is TGTGCCAGCAGCGGAAGCGGGAGCCCCTACAATGAGCAGTTCTTC. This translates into CASSGSGSPYNEQFF.

CDR3 region: CATSRGLAGEETQYF. CDR3 in DNA: TGTGCCACCAGCAGAGGATTAGCGGGAGAGGAGACCCAGTACTTC. V is TRBV15 and J is TRBJ2-5, with 9 bases lining up with TRBD2. This CDR3 comprises 15 residues. Germline CDR1 and CDR2: LNHNV and YYDKDF (reference sequence). The V segment lost 1 base and the J segment 5 bases; nucleotides outside the gene matches: 5. Based on the CDR3 plus reference TRBV15 and TRBJ2-5, the full variable domain is DAMVIQNPRYQVTQFGKPVTLSCSQTLNHNVMYWYQQKSSQAPKLLFHYYDKDFNNEADTPDNFQSRRPNTSFCFLDIRSPGLGDTAMYLCATSRGLAGEETQYFGPGTRLLVL.

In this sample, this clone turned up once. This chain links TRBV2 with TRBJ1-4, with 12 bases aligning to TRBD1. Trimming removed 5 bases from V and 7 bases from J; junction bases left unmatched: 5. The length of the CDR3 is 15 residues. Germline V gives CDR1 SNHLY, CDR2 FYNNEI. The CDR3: CASSKRDRGREKLFF. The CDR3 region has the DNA TGTGCCAGCAGTAAGAGGGACAGGGGGCGTGAAAAACTGTTTTTT. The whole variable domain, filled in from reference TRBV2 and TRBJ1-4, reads EPEVTQTPSHQVTQMGQEVILRCVPISNHLYFYWYRQILGQKVEFLVSFYNNEISEKSEIFDDQFSVERPDGSNFTLKIRSTKLEDSAMYFCASSKRDRGREKLFFGSGTQLSVL.

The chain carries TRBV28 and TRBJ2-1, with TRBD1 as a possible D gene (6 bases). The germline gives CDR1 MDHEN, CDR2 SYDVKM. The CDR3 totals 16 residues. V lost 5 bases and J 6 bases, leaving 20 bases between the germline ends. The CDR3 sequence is CASSTSGTSGGNEQFF. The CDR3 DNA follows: TGTGCCAGCAGTACCTCGGGGACATCAGGAGGCAATGAGCAGTTCTTC.

CDR3 sequence (DNA): TGCAGTGCTAGTGACGGGACTTCACCCCTCCACTTT. Amino acids: CSASDGTSPLHF. The V and J genes are TRBV20-1 and TRBJ1-6, with TRBD1 as a possible D gene (5 bases). The CDR3 is made up of 12 amino acids. V was shortened by 3 bases and J by 9 bases, with 9 bases between the two germline ends. Looked up from germline, CDR1 is DFQATT and CDR2 is SNEGSKA (reference sequence).

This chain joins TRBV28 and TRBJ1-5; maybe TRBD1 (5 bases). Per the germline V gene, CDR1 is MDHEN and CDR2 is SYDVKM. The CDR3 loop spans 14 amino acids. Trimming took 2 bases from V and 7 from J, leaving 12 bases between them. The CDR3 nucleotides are TGTGCCAGCAGTTTAACCCAGGGAAGACAGCCCCAGCATTTT. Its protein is CASSLTQGRQPQHF.

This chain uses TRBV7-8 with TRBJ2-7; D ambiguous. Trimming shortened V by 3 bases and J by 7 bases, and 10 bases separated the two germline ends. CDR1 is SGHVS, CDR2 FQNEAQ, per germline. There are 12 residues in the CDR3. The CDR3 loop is CASSLVGWEQYF. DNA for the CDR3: TGTGCCAGCAGCTTGGTAGGGTGGGAGCAGTACTTC.

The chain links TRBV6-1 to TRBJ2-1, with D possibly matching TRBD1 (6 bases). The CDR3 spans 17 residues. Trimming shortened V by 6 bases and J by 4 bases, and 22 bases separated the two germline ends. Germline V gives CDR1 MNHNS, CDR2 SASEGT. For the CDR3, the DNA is TGTGCCAGCAGCGAACAGTATACTGGACAGTTATACAATGAGCAGTTCTTC. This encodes CASSEQYTGQLYNEQFF.

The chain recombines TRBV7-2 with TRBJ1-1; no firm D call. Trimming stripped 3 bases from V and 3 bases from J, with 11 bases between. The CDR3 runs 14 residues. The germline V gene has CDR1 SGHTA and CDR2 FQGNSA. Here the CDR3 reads CASSLGFWDTEAFF. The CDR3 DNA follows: TGTGCCAGCAGCTTGGGTTTTTGGGACACTGAAGCTTTCTTT.

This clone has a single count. CDR3 DNA: TGTGCCTGGGCAGGGGGCACCGCCTACGAGCAGTACTTC. Its protein product is CAWAGGTAYEQYF. The V and J genes are TRBV30 and TRBJ2-7; 8 bases map to TRBD1. The CDR3 contains 13 residues. CDR1 GTSNPN and CDR2 SVGIG come from the germline V gene (reference sequence). Unmatched junction bases numbered 5, after V lost 5 bases and J lost 2 bases. The complete variable domain, with remaining parts taken from reference TRBV30 and TRBJ2-7, reads SQTIHQWPATLVQPVGSPLSLECTVEGTSNPNLYWYRQAAGRGLQLLFYSVGIGQISSEVPQNLSASRPQDRQFILSSKKLLLSDSGFYLCAWAGGTAYEQYFGPGTRLTVT.

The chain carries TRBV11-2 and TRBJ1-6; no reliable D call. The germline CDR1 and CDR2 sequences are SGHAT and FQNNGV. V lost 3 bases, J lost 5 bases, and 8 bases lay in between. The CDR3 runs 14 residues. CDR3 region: CASSFPGHNSPLHF. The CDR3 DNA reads TGTGCCAGCAGCTTCCCGGGCCATAATTCACCCCTCCACTTT.

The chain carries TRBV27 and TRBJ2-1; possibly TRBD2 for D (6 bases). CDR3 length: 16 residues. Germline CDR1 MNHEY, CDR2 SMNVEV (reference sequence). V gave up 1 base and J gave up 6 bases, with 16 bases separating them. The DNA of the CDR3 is TGTGCCAGCAGTTTATTTTCGACTAGTGAGGCCAATGAGCAGTTCTTC. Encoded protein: CASSLFSTSEANEQFF.

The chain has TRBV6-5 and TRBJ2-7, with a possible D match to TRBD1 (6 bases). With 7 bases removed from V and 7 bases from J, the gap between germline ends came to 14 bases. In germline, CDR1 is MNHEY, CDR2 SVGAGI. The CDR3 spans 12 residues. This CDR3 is CASITGFGEQYF. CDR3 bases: TGTGCCAGCATCACAGGGTTCGGGGAGCAGTACTTC.

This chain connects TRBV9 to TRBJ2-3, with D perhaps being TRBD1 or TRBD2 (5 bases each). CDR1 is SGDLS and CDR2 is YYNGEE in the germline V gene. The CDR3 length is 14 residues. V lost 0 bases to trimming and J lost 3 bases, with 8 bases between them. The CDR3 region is CASSVAGPTDTQYF. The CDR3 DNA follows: TGTGCCAGCAGCGTAGCGGGACCTACAGATACGCAGTATTTT.

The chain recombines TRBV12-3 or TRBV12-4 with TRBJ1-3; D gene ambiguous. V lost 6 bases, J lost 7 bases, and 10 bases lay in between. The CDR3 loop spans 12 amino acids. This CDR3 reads CASRASANTIYF. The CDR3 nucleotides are TGTGCCAGCAGAGCATCAGCCAACACCATATATTTT.

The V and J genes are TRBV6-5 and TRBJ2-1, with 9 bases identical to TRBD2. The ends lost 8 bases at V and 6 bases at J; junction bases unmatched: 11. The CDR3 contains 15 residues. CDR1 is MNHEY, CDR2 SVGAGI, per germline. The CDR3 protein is CASGRGTSRSNEQFF. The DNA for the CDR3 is TGTGCCAGCGGGCGGGGGACTAGCCGGTCCAATGAGCAGTTCTTC.

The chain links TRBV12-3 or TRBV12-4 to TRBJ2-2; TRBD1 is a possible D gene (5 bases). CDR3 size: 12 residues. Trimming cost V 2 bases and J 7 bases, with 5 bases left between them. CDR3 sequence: CASSLQGGELFF. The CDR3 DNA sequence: TGTGCCAGCAGTTTACAGGGCGGGGAGCTGTTTTTT.

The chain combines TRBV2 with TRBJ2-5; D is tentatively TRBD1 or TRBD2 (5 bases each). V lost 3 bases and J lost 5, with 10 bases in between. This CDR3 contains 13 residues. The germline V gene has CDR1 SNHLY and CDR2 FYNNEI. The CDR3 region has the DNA TGTGCCAGCAGTGATTCTTGGGGGGAGACCCAGTACTTC. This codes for CASSDSWGETQYF.

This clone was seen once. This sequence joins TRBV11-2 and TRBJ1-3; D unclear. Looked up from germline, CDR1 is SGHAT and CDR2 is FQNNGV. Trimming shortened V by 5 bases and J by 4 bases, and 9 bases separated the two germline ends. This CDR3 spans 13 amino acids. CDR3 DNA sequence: TGTGCCAGCAGCCTCACCCCCGGAAACACCATATATTTT. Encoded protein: CASSLTPGNTIYF.

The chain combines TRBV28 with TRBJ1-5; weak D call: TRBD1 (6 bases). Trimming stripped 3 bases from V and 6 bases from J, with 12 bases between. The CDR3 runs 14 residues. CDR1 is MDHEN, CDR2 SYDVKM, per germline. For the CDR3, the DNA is TGTGCCAGCAGTTTGGGGGGGGCAAGTCAGCCCCAGCATTTT. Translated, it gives CASSLGGASQPQHF.